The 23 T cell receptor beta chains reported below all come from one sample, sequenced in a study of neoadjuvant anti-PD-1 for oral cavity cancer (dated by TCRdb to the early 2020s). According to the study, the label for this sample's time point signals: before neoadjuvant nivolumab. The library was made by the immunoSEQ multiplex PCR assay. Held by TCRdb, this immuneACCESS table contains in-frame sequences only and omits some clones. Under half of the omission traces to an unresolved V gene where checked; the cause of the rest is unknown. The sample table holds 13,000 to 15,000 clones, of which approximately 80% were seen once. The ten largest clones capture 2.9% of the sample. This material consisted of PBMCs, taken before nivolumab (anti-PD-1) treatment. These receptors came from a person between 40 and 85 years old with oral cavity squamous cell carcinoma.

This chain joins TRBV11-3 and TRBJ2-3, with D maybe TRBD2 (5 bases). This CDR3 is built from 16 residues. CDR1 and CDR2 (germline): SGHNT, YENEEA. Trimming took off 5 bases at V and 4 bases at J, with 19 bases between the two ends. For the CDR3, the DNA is TGTGCCAGCAGCCCCGGTTTTCGGGGAGCGGCAGATACGCAGTATTTT. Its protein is CASSPGFRGAADTQYF.

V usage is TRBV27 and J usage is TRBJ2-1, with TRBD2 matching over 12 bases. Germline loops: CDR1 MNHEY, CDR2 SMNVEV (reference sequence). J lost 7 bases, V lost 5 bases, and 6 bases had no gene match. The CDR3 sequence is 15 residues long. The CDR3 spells CASSLAGGPGNEQFF. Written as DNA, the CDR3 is TGTGCCAGCAGTCTAGCGGGAGGGCCAGGGAATGAGCAGTTCTTC.

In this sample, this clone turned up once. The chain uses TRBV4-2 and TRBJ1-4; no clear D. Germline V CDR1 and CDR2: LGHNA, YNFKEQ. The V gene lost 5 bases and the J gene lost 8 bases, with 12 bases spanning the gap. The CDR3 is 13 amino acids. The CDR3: CASSVDLLEKLFF. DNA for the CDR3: TGTGCCAGCAGCGTAGATCTCTTGGAAAAACTGTTTTTT.

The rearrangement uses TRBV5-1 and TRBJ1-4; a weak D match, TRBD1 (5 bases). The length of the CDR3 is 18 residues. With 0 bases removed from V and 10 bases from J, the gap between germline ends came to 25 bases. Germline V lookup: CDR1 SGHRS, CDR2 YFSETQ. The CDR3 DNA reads TGCGCCAGCAGCTTGGCAGGTCCACAGGTCGGTCTTAGTGGAAAACTGTTTTTT. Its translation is CASSLAGPQVGLSGKLFF.

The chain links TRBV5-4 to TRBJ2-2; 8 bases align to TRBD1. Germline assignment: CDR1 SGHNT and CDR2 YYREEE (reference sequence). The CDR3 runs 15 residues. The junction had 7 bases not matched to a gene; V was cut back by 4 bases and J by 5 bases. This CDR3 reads CASSAQDRVTGELFF. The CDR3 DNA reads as TGTGCCAGCAGCGCCCAGGACAGGGTAACCGGGGAGCTGTTTTTT.

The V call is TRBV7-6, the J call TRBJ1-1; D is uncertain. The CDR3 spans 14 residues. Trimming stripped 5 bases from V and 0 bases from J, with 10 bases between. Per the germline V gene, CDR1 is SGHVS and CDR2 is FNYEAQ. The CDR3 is CASSPKSVNTEAFF. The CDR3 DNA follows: TGTGCCAGCAGCCCCAAAAGTGTGAACACTGAAGCTTTCTTT.

The CDR3 spells CSVVGTISGNTIYF. CDR3 DNA sequence: TGCAGCGTTGTGGGCACCATCTCTGGAAACACCATATATTTT. The J gene is TRBJ1-3, the V gene TRBV29-1, with D hard to call. CDR1 and CDR2 (germline): SQVTM, ANQGSEA. V lost 4 bases, J lost 0 bases, and 10 bases lay in between. CDR3 length: 14 amino acids.

This CDR3 reads CSVVGFLNTEAFF. The CDR3 DNA follows: TGCAGCGTTGTGGGCTTCTTGAACACTGAAGCTTTCTTT. The chain links TRBV29-1 to TRBJ1-1; D is unresolved. This CDR3 has 13 amino acids. The germline CDR1 and CDR2 sequences are SQVTM and ANQGSEA. V lost 4 bases and J 0 bases, leaving 9 bases between the germline ends.

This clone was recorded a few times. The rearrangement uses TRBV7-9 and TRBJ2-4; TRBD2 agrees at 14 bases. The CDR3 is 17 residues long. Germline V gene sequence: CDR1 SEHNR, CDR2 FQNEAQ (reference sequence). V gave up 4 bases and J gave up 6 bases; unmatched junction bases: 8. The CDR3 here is CASSSRTSGRQGNIQYF. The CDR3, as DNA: TGTGCCAGCAGCTCCAGGACTAGCGGGAGGCAAGGAAACATTCAGTACTTC.

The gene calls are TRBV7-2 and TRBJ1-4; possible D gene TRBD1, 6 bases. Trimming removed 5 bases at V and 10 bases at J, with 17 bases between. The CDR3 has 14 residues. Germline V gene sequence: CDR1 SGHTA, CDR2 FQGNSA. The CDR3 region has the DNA TGTGCCAGCAGCCGGGTCCAGGGGAGAGGAAAACTGTTTTTT. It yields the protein CASSRVQGRGKLFF. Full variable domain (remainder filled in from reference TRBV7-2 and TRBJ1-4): GAGVSQSPSNKVTEKGKDVELRCDPISGHTALYWYRQSLGQGLEFLIYFQGNSAPDKSGLPSDRFSAERTGGSVSTLTIQRTQQEDSAVYLCASSRVQGRGKLFFGSGTQLSVL.

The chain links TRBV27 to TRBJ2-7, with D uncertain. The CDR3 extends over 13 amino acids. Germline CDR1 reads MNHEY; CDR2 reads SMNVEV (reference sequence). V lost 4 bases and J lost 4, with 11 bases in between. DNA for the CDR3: TGTGCCAGCAGTTCCCTGACTGCTTACGAGCAGTACTTC. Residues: CASSSLTAYEQYF.

CDR3 nucleotide sequence: TGCGCCAGCAGGGATGACAGTAACACCGGGGAGCTGTTTTTT. It codes for CASRDDSNTGELFF. This chain connects TRBV5-1 to TRBJ2-2, with D perhaps TRBD1 (5 bases). The CDR3 has 14 amino acids. Germline loops: CDR1 SGHRS, CDR2 YFSETQ. V was pared by 5 bases and J by 2 bases, with 10 bases between.

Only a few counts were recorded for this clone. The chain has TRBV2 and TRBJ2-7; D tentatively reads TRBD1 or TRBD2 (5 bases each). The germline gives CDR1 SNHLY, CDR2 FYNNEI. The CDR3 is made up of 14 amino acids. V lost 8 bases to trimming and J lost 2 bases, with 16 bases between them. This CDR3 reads CASGKGTTPYEQYF. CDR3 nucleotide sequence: TGTGCCAGCGGCAAAGGGACGACCCCCTACGAGCAGTACTTC.

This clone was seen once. CDR3 amino acids: CASSVGDRLWEKLFF. For the CDR3, the DNA is TGTGCCAGCAGCGTAGGGGACAGGCTATGGGAAAAACTGTTTTTT. The chain has TRBV9 and TRBJ1-4, with 8 positions matching TRBD1. Trimming at V came to 0 bases and at J to 8 bases, leaving 6 bases not matched to a gene. The CDR3 extends over 15 amino acids. The germline V gene has CDR1 SGDLS and CDR2 YYNGEE.

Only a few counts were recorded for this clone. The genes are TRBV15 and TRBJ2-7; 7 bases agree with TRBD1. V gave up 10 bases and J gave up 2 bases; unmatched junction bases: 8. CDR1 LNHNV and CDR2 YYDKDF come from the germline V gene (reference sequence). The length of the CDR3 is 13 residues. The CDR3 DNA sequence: TGTGCCATTTCGAAGGGACAGACCTACGAGCAGTACTTC. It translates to CAISKGQTYEQYF.

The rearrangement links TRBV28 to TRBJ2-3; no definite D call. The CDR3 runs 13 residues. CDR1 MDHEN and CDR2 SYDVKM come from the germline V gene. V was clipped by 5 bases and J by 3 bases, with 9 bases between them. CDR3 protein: CASSLGWTDTQYF. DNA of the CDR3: TGTGCCAGCAGTCTCGGGTGGACAGATACGCAGTATTTT.

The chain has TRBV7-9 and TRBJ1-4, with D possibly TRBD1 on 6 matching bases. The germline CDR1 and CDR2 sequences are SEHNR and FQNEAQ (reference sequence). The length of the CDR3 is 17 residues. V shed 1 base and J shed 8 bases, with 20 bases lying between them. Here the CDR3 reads CASSLGFRTATGEKLFF. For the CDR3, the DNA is TGTGCCAGCAGCTTAGGATTTAGGACAGCGACCGGGGAAAAACTGTTTTTT.

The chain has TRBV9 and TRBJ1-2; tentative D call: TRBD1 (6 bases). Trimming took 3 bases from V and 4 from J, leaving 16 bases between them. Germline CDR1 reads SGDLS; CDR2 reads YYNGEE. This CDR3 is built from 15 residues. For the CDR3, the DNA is TGTGCCAGCAGCGACAGGGCAGGCGCGGTCTATGGCTACACCTTC. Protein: CASSDRAGAVYGYTF.

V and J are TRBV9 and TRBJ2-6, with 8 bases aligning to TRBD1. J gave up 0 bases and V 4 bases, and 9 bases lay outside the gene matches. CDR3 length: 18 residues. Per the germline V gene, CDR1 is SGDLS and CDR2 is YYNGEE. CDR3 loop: CASSPYRGTFSGANVLTF. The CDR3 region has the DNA TGTGCCAGCAGCCCGTACAGGGGGACTTTCTCTGGGGCCAACGTCCTGACTTTC.

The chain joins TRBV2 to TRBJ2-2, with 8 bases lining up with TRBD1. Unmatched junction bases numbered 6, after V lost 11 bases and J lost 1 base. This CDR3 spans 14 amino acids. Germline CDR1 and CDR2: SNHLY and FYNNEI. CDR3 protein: CAGRTGRNTGELFF. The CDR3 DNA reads TGTGCCGGAAGGACAGGGCGGAACACCGGGGAGCTGTTTTTT.

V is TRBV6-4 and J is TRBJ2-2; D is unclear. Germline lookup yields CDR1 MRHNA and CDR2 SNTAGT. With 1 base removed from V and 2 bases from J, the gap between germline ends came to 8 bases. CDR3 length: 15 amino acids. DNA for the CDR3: TGTGCCAGCAGTGACTTGGAAGGAAACACCGGGGAGCTGTTTTTT. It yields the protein CASSDLEGNTGELFF.

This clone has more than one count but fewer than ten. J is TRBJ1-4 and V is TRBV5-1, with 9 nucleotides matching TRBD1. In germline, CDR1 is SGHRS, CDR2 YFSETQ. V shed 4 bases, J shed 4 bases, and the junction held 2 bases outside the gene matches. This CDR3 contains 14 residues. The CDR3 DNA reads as TGCGCCAGCAGCACGGGACAGGGTAATGAAAAACTGTTTTTT. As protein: CASSTGQGNEKLFF.

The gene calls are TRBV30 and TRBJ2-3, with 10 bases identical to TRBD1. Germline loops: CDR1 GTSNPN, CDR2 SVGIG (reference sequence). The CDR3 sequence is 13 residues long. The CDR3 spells CGIRDRGRHTQYF. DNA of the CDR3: TGTGGGATCCGGGACAGGGGTAGACATACGCAGTATTTT.